The next 14 T cell receptor beta chains were all read from a single sample in a study of T cells in Graves' hyperthyroidism and ophthalmopathy. RNA transcripts provided the source from which TCR beta CDR3 regions were amplified. Primed by the HTBI set, a first-round RT-PCR was run on the TCR CDR3. MiXCR was run by TCRdb on the multiplex PCR reads, yielding one entry per CDR3 protein. The data contain fewer than 750,000 distinct CDR3 sequences, 13% to 15% of them seen just once; the ten biggest clones take up about an eighth. Material: blood. The origin of the receptors is a woman aged 45-60 years with Graves' ophthalmopathy.

Many counts were recorded for this clonotype. The gene calls are TRBV20-1 and TRBJ2-7, with TRBD1 matching 8 bases. Unmatched junction bases numbered 7, after V lost 1 base and J lost 5 bases. This CDR3 has 14 amino acids. The germline CDR1 and CDR2 sequences are DFQATT and SNEGSKA (reference sequence). The DNA for the CDR3 is TGCAGTGCTAGAGCAGGGGGCTCTACTGACGAGCAGTACTTC. Translating gives CSARAGGSTDEQYF.

This clonotype was counted many times. The chain is built from TRBV20-1 and TRBJ2-3, with 7 bases that match TRBD1. The germline V gene encodes CDR1 DFQATT and CDR2 SNEGSKA (reference sequence). The V segment lost 3 bases and the J segment 2 bases; nucleotides outside the gene matches: 8. The CDR3 length is 15 residues. The CDR3: CSASGQGVFTDTQYF. The CDR3 coding sequence is TGCAGTGCTAGTGGGCAGGGGGTTTTCACAGATACGCAGTATTTT.

This clonotype was seen a few times. V usage is TRBV18 and J usage is TRBJ1-4; 7 nucleotides agree with TRBD1. The V gene end was trimmed by 3 bases and the J gene end by 7 bases; junction bases not matched to a gene: 5. Germline CDR1 is KGHSH and CDR2 is LQKENI. This CDR3 is built from 14 residues. CDR3 region: CASSPSQGREKLFF. For the CDR3, the DNA is TGTGCCAGCTCACCTTCACAGGGGCGTGAAAAACTGTTTTTT.

As to this clonotype: Being one base from a much bigger clone, this may be a read error. J is TRBJ2-3 and V is TRBV6-2 or TRBV6-3; 16 bases fit TRBD2. The germline CDR1 and CDR2 sequences are MNHEY and SVGEGT. Trimming removed 2 bases from V and 4 bases from J; junction bases left unmatched: 12. This CDR3 is 20 amino acids long. Written as DNA, the CDR3 is TGTGCCAGCAGTTACGTTGGGACTAGCGGGAGGGCCCGCAGGCCAGATACGCAGTATTTT. This codes for CASSYVGTSGRARRPDTQYF.

This clonotype was detected many times. This rearrangement joins TRBV2 to TRBJ2-4; no clear D. Germline CDR1 reads SNHLY; CDR2 reads FYNNEI. V lost 8 bases to trimming and J lost 6 bases, with 14 bases between them. CDR3 length: 13 amino acids. CDR3 sequence: CASGVSPGNIQYF. In DNA, the CDR3 is TGTGCCAGCGGGGTATCGCCGGGAAACATTCAGTACTTC.

Only one count was recorded for this clonotype. This chain joins TRBV4-1 and TRBJ1-1; the D gene is possibly TRBD1 (6 bases). Germline-derived CDR1 and CDR2 are MGHRA and YSYEKL. The CDR3 has 16 amino acids. V lost 0 bases to trimming and J lost 2 bases, with 13 bases between them. CDR3 nucleotide sequence: TGCGCCAGCAGCCAAGATCTTAACAGGGCTAACACTGAAGCTTTCTTT. This translates into CASSQDLNRANTEAFF.

This clonotype showed up many times. The chain has TRBV30 and TRBJ2-2; 8 positions match TRBD1. This CDR3 region has 13 residues. The V gene's germline CDR1 is GTSNPN and CDR2 SVGIG (reference sequence). Trimming cost V 2 bases and J 6 bases; bases outside gene matches: 2. The CDR3 is CAWSKQGAGELFF. CDR3 coding DNA: TGTGCCTGGAGTAAACAGGGGGCCGGGGAGCTGTTTTTT.

The chain couples TRBV9 to TRBJ1-3; possible D gene TRBD1, 5 bases. The CDR3 loop spans 14 amino acids. Trimming took off 1 base at V and 8 bases at J, with 13 bases between the two ends. Germline V lookup: CDR1 SGDLS, CDR2 YYNGEE. This CDR3 reads CASSVSGSGDTIYF. Written as DNA, the CDR3 is TGTGCCAGCAGCGTATCAGGGAGCGGAGACACCATATATTTT.

This sequence joins TRBV19 and TRBJ2-2; D possibly corresponds to TRBD2 (7 bases). V was shortened by 1 base and J by 3 bases, with 15 bases between the two germline ends. CDR1 and CDR2 (germline): LNHDA, SQIVND (reference sequence). The CDR3 length is 17 residues. The CDR3 bases are TGTGCCAGTAGTATAGTGGAGGGGGGGATGTACACCGGGGAGCTGTTTTTT. The encoded protein is CASSIVEGGMYTGELFF.

At least ten counts were recorded for this clonotype. This chain connects TRBV20-1 to TRBJ2-1; 9 bases align to TRBD2. In germline, CDR1 is DFQATT, CDR2 SNEGSKA (reference sequence). The trim removed 0 bases at V and 3 bases at J, leaving 6 bases unmatched. This CDR3 contains 16 residues. The CDR3 loop is CSAREPASGNYNEQFF. The CDR3 DNA reads TGCAGTGCTAGAGAACCCGCTAGCGGGAACTACAATGAGCAGTTCTTC.

This sequence joins TRBV7-9 and TRBJ2-5, with TRBD2 matching over 11 bases. Germline CDR1 reads SEHNR; CDR2 reads FQNEAQ (reference sequence). The CDR3 spans 16 residues. V lost 5 bases to trimming and J lost 7 bases; unmatched junction nucleotides: 12. The CDR3 sequence is CASSLQGLAEVGTQYF. The CDR3 region has the DNA TGTGCCAGCAGCCTGCAGGGACTAGCGGAAGTGGGGACCCAGTACTTC.

Ten or more counts support this clonotype. The V and J genes are TRBV28 and TRBJ2-7, with D possibly being TRBD2 (6 bases). The ends were cut back, 6 bases at V and 5 bases at J, with 8 bases in the middle. Germline V gives CDR1 MDHEN, CDR2 SYDVKM. CDR3 size: 11 residues. The CDR3 DNA sequence: TGTGCCAGCAGAGCTAGCGACGAGCAGTACTTC. It is translated as CASRASDEQYF.

This clonotype has ten or more counts. The gene calls are TRBV28 and TRBJ2-1; TRBD1 agrees at 11 bases. The ends lost 2 bases at V and 3 bases at J; junction bases unmatched: 3. Per germline, CDR1 MDHEN and CDR2 SYDVKM. This CDR3 region has 16 residues. The CDR3 here is CASSLTGTGGYNEQFF. The CDR3 DNA reads TGTGCCAGCAGTTTAACCGGGACAGGGGGCTACAATGAGCAGTTCTTC.

There are many counts of this clonotype. The V call is TRBV27, the J call TRBJ2-7, with D unclear. With 5 bases removed from V and 5 bases from J, the gap between germline ends came to 13 bases. Germline loops: CDR1 MNHEY, CDR2 SMNVEV (reference sequence). The CDR3 is made up of 13 amino acids. The CDR3: CASSHTPRDEQYF. In DNA, the CDR3 is TGTGCCAGCAGTCATACCCCCCGAGACGAGCAGTACTTC.